Given below is one T cell receptor (beta chain) in context. Given a far larger clone just one base away, this is likely a sequencing read error. Tens of millions of PBMCs supplied genomic DNA for unsorted samples. Deep was the level at which the assay was run. Unsorted PBMC DNA sequencing spanned ten immunoSEQ deep assay plates. Only in-frame clones appear in the TCRdb table, and some are missing; sequencing was by immunoSEQ multiplex PCR. The sample consists of hundreds of thousands of clones, roughly 77% of them appearing once. This sample was included in a study of shared clonotypes between healthy human individuals. Study context: The donor group consisted of a couple of women and a few men, aged 18 to 49.

V lost 4 bases, J lost 11 bases, and 17 bases lay in between. CDR3 length: 12 amino acids. The V gene's germline CDR1 is SQVTM and CDR2 ANQGSEA. Input material: PBMCs. The chain joins TRBV29-1 to TRBJ2-5; D unclear. The clonotype was recovered from a woman between 40 and 50 years old in good health. Some clones in this sample may be carry-over from other donors' samples. For the CDR3, the DNA is TGCAGCGTTGCGGCCCACGGTTACGGGCAGTACTTC. Its protein product is CSVAAHGYGQYF.